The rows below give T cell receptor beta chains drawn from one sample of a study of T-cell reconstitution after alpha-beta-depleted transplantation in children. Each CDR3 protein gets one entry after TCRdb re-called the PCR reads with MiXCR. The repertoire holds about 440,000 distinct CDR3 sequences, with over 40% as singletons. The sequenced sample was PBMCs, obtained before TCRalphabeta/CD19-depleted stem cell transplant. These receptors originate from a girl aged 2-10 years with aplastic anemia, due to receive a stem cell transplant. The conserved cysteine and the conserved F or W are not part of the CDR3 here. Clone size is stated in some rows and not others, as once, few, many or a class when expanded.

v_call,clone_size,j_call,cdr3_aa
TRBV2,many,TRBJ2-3,ASRETSGSTDTQY
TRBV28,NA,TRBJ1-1,ASSLGTRRGKWSEAF
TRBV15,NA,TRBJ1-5,ATSLNRAENQPQH
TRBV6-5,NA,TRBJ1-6,ASSYEVVRYNSPLH
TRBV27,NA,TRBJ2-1,ASGRQTNEQF
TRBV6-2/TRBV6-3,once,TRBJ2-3,ASSYSRGFVWRDLHPLTQY
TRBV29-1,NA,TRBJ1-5,SALVRGQPQH
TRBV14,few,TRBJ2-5,ASSLEHQETQY
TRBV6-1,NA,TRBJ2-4,ASTRGLAGDPLGH
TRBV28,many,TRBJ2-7,ASSPSGRGEEQY
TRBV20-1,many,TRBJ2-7,SAYTGGSSYEQY
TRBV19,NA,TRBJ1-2,ASSIEWTGDRGYGYT
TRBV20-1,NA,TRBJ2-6,SARGRTSGANVLT
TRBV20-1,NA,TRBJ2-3,SARDRSGRAGDTQY
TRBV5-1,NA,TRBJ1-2,ASSPEPGQEFYGYT
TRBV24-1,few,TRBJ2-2,ATSDSITGELF
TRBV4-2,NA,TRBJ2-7,ASSQIIGTSGGTTYEQY
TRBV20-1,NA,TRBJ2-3,SASAGTSVTDTQY
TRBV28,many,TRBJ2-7,ASSLHTLSSYEQY
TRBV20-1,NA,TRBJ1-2,SASQVYYGYT
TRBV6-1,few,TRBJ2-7,ASSLGTAEYEQY
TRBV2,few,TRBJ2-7,ASVASGTGGYEQY
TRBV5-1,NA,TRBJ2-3,ASTEGQGQATQY
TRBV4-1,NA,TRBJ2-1,ASSTRDGLGDEQF
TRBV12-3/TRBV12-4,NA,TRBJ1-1,ASIDRGLDPEAF
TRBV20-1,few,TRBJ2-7,SALFGEQY
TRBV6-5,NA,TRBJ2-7,ASSLQGAWYEQY
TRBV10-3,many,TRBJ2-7,AISLDYEQY
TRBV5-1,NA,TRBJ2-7,ASSLDGAGQTSYEQY
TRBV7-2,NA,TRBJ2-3,ASSPTTSGSTDTHY
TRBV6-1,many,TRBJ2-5,ASTLTSGGGETQY
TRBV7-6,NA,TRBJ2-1,ASSRGTSLSEQF
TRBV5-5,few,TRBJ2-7,ASSWGRGPTYEQY
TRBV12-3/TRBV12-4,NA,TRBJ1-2,ASCFTGSIDGYT
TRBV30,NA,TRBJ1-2,ACLVQGALIYGYT
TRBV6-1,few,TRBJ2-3,ASSPLAGGRTDTQY